Sequencing of this TCR beta chain was carried out in a study of Ad26.COV2.S vaccination and SARS-CoV-2 variants (dated by TCRdb to the early 2020s). Regarding the complete study: Donors in the vaccine arm were drawn from COV1001, a multicentre, randomized, double-blind, placebo-controlled phase I-IIa trial testing Ad26.COV2.S in healthy adults. Ad26.COV2.S was administered intramuscularly at a dose of 5x10^10 or 1x10^11 viral particles, either as one shot or as two shots given 56 days apart. The specificity and breadth of SARS-CoV-2-reactive T cell receptors after Ad26.COV2.S vaccination were assessed by TCRbeta repertoire sequencing. The TCR-sequenced set comprised about 32 samples: around 20 Ad26.COV2.S vaccine recipients, 5 placebo recipients and 8 SARS-CoV-2 convalescent individuals. Participants in the trial were split at random into five groups of five each, receiving low-dose or high-dose Ad26.COV2.S once or twice, or else placebo on both occasions. Blinding of investigators to trial group allocation was maintained during experiments and outcome assessment. Study-wide findings and limitations: After vaccination, substantial breadth of spike-specific CD8+ and CD4+ T cell responses was reported. The study was not powered to compare responses between vaccine doses or regimens. Ad26.COV2.S recipients had higher spike-specific TCR breadth than placebo recipients (P = 0.0014). Vaccine and placebo recipients had similar non-spike TCR breadth, a finding consistent with the vaccine containing only spike. According to the authors, total T cell responses may have been underestimated by the TCR breadth and depth analyses.

Comment on this clone: Its antigen is currently not known. Base qualities are not at hand, and no much larger clone is one base apart.

From a lookup of the germline V gene, CDR1 and CDR2 are MNHEY and SVGAGI. V is cut by 2 bases and J by 4 bases, and the space between the germline ends is 13 bases. The CDR3 holds 15 amino acids from the cysteine to the phenylalanine. The sequence is cut down to CDR3 DNA, 45 bases in frame from base 1. This sample's treatment or condition label indicates: approximately 18 received Ad26.COV2.S at low or high dose, single or two shots; about 5 received placebo; per-sample allocation not given. Repertoires of vaccine and placebo recipients were sequenced from samples taken on day 63 after the first injection. Cohort 1b enrolled 25 to 30 adults aged 18-55 years at a single site in Boston, USA, between 29 July and 7 August 2020. Ad26.COV2.S was a replication-incompetent adenovirus type 26 vector that expressed a prefusion-stabilized SARS-CoV-2 spike protein derived from the original Wuhan strain. The immunoSEQ Assay was used to sequence TCRbeta CDR3 regions. After extraction, genomic DNA underwent amplification by bias-controlled multiplex PCR, followed by high-throughput sequencing. Under the source paper's analysis protocol: To quantify the absolute abundance of every unique TCRbeta CDR3 region, sequences were collapsed and filtered. Usable DNA was measured by amplifying reference genes present in all nucleated cells, and TCRbeta template counts were normalized to that usable DNA to estimate T cell fraction. Repertoire TCRs were annotated as SARS-CoV-2-specific when V gene, CDR3 amino acid sequence and J gene were exactly matched to a known reactive TCR set. The reference SARS-CoV-2 TCR set came from MIRA and was filtered for enrichment in COVID-19-positive ImmuneCODE repertoires, removing public or cross-reactive TCRs. Based on the MIRA antigens, annotated TCRs were further analysed at the level of specific ORF or position within ORF. Depth was the summed frequency of annotated unique rearrangements, while breadth was defined as annotated unique rearrangements over total unique productive rearrangements. Group comparisons of TCR breadth used two-sided Wilcoxon rank-sum tests. The table was pulled from immuneACCESS by TCRdb, which kept in-frame rearrangements only. Such tables lose some clones; where checked, under half of the loss comes from unresolved V genes, and the rest has no known cause. The DNA was the basis for D and trimming; V, J and clone size are from that table. The sample data list about 480,000 clones, and around 88% of these were observed just once. Together, the top ten hold roughly 13% of the sample.

The sequence was collected from a person aged 18-60 years who received the Ad26.COV2.S COVID-19 vaccine or a placebo. The V gene is TRBV6-5 and the J gene is TRBJ2-3; the D segment cannot be called with confidence. The sample here was peripheral blood, taken in a trial of Ad26.COV2.S vaccine versus placebo. This receptor has the CDR3 CASSYTSKPSDTQYF. The DNA sequence follows: TGTGCCAGCAGTTACACCAGTAAACCCTCAGATACGCAGTATTTT.